This T cell receptor (beta chain) is drawn from a study of T cells in tuberculosis. Sorting used thawed, overnight-rested PBMC stained with anti-CD3, a viability dye and GMM-loaded CD1B tetramer. CD1B tetramers were loaded with Rhodococcus equi-derived C32 glucose monomycolate. Approximately 100,000 tetramer-negative cells were sorted from each donor. The CDR3 totals 16 residues. Losses at the gene ends were 0 bases for V and 5 bases for J; bases not matched to a gene: 9. CDR1 LGHNA and CDR2 YNFKEQ come from the germline V gene. Study results and limitations: The stringent gate may have excluded weak CD1B-GMM tetramer binders.

Sequencing of TCR-alpha and TCR-beta chains was unpaired. Sequencing used immunoSEQ multiplex PCR; TCRdb keeps in-frame clones, though not all of them. The table records some 90,000 clones, roughly 93% of them present only once. The source is an adult woman with latent tuberculosis. The sample comprised CD1b-GMM tetramer-negative cells sorted from PBMCs. The chain recombines TRBV4-2 with TRBJ2-5, with 7 positions matching TRBD2. Here the CDR3 DNA reads TGTGCCAGCAGCCAAGATGGTAGCGGGCCTGGGGAGACCCAGTACTTC. Its protein product is CASSQDGSGPGETQYF.